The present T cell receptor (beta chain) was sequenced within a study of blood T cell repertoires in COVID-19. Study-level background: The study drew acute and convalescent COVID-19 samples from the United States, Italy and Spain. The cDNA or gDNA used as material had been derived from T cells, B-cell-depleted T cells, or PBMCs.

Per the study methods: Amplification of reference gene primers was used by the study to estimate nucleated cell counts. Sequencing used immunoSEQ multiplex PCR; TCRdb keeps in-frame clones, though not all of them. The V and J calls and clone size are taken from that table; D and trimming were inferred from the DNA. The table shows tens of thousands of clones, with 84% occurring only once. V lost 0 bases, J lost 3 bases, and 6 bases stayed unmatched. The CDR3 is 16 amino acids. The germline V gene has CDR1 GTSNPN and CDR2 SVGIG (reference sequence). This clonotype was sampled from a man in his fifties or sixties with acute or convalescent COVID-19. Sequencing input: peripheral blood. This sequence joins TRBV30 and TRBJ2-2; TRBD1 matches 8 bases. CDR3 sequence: CAWSVPRTGYTGELFF. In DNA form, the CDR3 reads TGTGCCTGGAGTGTACCCCGGACAGGGTACACCGGGGAGCTGTTTTTT.